The rows below give T cell receptor beta chains drawn from one sample of a study of neoadjuvant nivolumab and ipilimumab in lung cancer. The table came from immunoSEQ multiplex PCR; TCRdb's copy has only in-frame clones and leaves some out. The sample includes about 20,000 clones, approximately 79% of them seen just once. The sequencing used tumor tissue, collected after neoadjuvant nivolumab, alone or with ipilimumab, at or shortly before surgery. These receptors all stem from an adult with non-small cell lung cancer. Each CDR3 is given with its conserved first and last residue. The order of the fields is clone size, J gene, V gene, D gene, CDR3 protein, CDR3 DNA. A D gene is named only where the DNA matches it firmly. Only some rows state a clone size, as once, few, many or a class for expanded clones.

clone_size: -
j_call: TRBJ2-3
v_call: TRBV12-5
d_call: -
cdr3_aa: CASGSVDTQYF
cdr3_nt: TGTGCTAGTGGGTCAGTAGATACGCAGTATTTT

clone_size: once
j_call: TRBJ2-1
v_call: TRBV7-2
d_call: -
cdr3_aa: CASSLEIGAYNEQFF
cdr3_nt: TGTGCCAGCAGCTTAGAAATAGGGGCCTACAATGAGCAGTTCTTC

clone_size: few
j_call: TRBJ1-2
v_call: TRBV2
d_call: -
cdr3_aa: CASHSPDRRANYGYTF
cdr3_nt: TGTGCCAGCCACAGCCCGGACAGAAGAGCTAACTATGGCTACACCTTC

clone_size: -
j_call: TRBJ1-1
v_call: TRBV6-5
d_call: -
cdr3_aa: CASSYSPRTEAFF
cdr3_nt: TGTGCCAGCAGTTATAGTCCTAGGACTGAAGCTTTCTTT

clone_size: once
j_call: TRBJ1-6
v_call: TRBV11-2
d_call: -
cdr3_aa: CASSLTGSNSPLHF
cdr3_nt: TGTGCCAGCAGCTTGACCGGGTCCAATTCACCCCTCCACTTT

clone_size: -
j_call: TRBJ1-4
v_call: TRBV6-6
d_call: -
cdr3_aa: CASSYVRPVNEKLFF
cdr3_nt: TGTGCCAGCAGTTACGTACGCCCTGTAAATGAAAAACTGTTTTTT

clone_size: -
j_call: TRBJ2-1
v_call: TRBV10-3
d_call: TRBD1
cdr3_aa: CAISGTDLNEQFF
cdr3_nt: TGTGCCATCTCCGGGACAGATCTAAATGAGCAGTTCTTC

clone_size: few
j_call: TRBJ2-2
v_call: TRBV25-1
d_call: -
cdr3_aa: CASIGGPGGELFF
cdr3_nt: TGTGCCAGCATCGGGGGTCCGGGCGGGGAGCTGTTTTTT

clone_size: once
j_call: TRBJ1-5
v_call: TRBV6-1
d_call: -
cdr3_aa: CASSERGGFGPQPQHF
cdr3_nt: TGTGCCAGCAGTGAACGGGGAGGGTTTGGCCCTCAGCCCCAGCATTTT

clone_size: -
j_call: TRBJ1-4
v_call: TRBV28
d_call: -
cdr3_aa: CASSLSSQGEEKLFF
cdr3_nt: TGTGCCAGCAGTTTATCGTCACAGGGAGAAGAAAAACTGTTTTTT

clone_size: medium-sized
j_call: TRBJ2-5
v_call: TRBV14
d_call: -
cdr3_aa: CASRQGTASGETQYF
cdr3_nt: TGTGCCAGCAGGCAGGGGACAGCCAGCGGGGAGACCCAGTACTTC

clone_size: -
j_call: TRBJ2-5
v_call: TRBV5-1
d_call: -
cdr3_aa: CASSLEQETQYF
cdr3_nt: TGCGCCAGCAGCTTGGAGCAGGAGACCCAGTACTTC

clone_size: -
j_call: TRBJ1-5
v_call: TRBV5-4
d_call: -
cdr3_aa: CASSLKGINQPQHF
cdr3_nt: TGTGCCAGCAGCTTGAAGGGGATTAATCAGCCCCAGCATTTT

clone_size: medium-sized
j_call: TRBJ2-5
v_call: TRBV6-5
d_call: -
cdr3_aa: CASASYQETQYF
cdr3_nt: TGTGCCAGCGCATCCTACCAAGAGACCCAGTACTTC

clone_size: -
j_call: TRBJ1-6
v_call: TRBV6-6
d_call: -
cdr3_aa: CASSPDNSPPTLHF
cdr3_nt: TGTGCCAGCAGCCCCGATAATTCACCCCCGACCCTCCACTTT

clone_size: -
j_call: TRBJ2-7
v_call: TRBV11-1
d_call: -
cdr3_aa: CASSLEAASSYEQYF
cdr3_nt: TGTGCCAGCAGCTTAGAGGCCGCTAGCTCCTACGAGCAGTACTTC

clone_size: once
j_call: TRBJ2-5
v_call: TRBV5-1
d_call: TRBD2
cdr3_aa: CASRSTSGGQETQYF
cdr3_nt: TGCGCCAGCAGGTCGACTAGCGGGGGTCAAGAGACCCAGTACTTC

clone_size: -
j_call: TRBJ2-3
v_call: TRBV9
d_call: -
cdr3_aa: CASSVAPGRTDTQYF
cdr3_nt: TGTGCCAGCAGCGTAGCCCCGGGACGTACAGATACGCAGTATTTT

clone_size: -
j_call: TRBJ2-7
v_call: TRBV10-2
d_call: -
cdr3_aa: CASRETRMSQSRYEQYF
cdr3_nt: TGCGCCAGCAGAGAAACACGGATGTCACAATCCCGCTACGAGCAGTACTTC

clone_size: -
j_call: TRBJ2-3
v_call: TRBV9
d_call: TRBD1
cdr3_aa: CASSPRTGYRADTQYF
cdr3_nt: TGTGCCAGCAGCCCCCGGACAGGATATCGCGCAGATACGCAGTATTTT

clone_size: -
j_call: TRBJ2-1
v_call: TRBV7-9
d_call: TRBD2
cdr3_aa: CASSSGSGAAYNEQFF
cdr3_nt: TGTGCCAGCAGCTCAGGGAGCGGGGCCGCATACAATGAGCAGTTCTTC

clone_size: -
j_call: TRBJ1-1
v_call: TRBV5-1
d_call: -
cdr3_aa: CASSLDAGTEAFF
cdr3_nt: TGCGCCAGCAGCTTGGACGCGGGGACTGAAGCTTTCTTT

clone_size: few
j_call: TRBJ2-2
v_call: TRBV9
d_call: -
cdr3_aa: CASSVVGGGELFF
cdr3_nt: TGTGCCAGCAGCGTAGTAGGGGGCGGGGAGCTGTTTTTT

clone_size: -
j_call: TRBJ2-2
v_call: TRBV5-5
d_call: TRBD1
cdr3_aa: CASSLLRTGVPGELFF
cdr3_nt: TGTGCCAGCAGCTTGTTACGAACAGGGGTCCCCGGGGAGCTGTTTTTT

clone_size: -
j_call: TRBJ2-7
v_call: TRBV2
d_call: -
cdr3_aa: CASSEALLGAAGEQYF
cdr3_nt: TGTGCCAGCAGCGAAGCCCTACTAGGAGCTGCGGGAGAGCAGTACTTC

clone_size: -
j_call: TRBJ2-1
v_call: TRBV6-6
d_call: -
cdr3_aa: CASSRPGLSYNEQFF
cdr3_nt: TGTGCCAGCAGCAGGCCCGGCCTCTCCTACAATGAGCAGTTCTTC

clone_size: -
j_call: TRBJ1-5
v_call: TRBV7-2
d_call: -
cdr3_aa: CASSPANQPQHF
cdr3_nt: TGTGCCAGCAGTCCCGCCAATCAGCCCCAGCATTTT

clone_size: -
j_call: TRBJ2-3
v_call: TRBV6-1
d_call: TRBD2
cdr3_aa: CASSEVPSGGLNTQYF
cdr3_nt: TGTGCCAGCAGTGAAGTCCCTAGCGGGGGGTTAAATACGCAGTATTTT

clone_size: few
j_call: TRBJ1-2
v_call: TRBV2
d_call: -
cdr3_aa: CASSDRPDYGYTF
cdr3_nt: TGTGCCAGCAGTGACAGGCCGGACTATGGCTACACCTTC

clone_size: -
j_call: TRBJ2-2
v_call: TRBV29-1
d_call: -
cdr3_aa: CSVEASATGELFF
cdr3_nt: TGCAGCGTTGAAGCGTCAGCTACCGGGGAGCTGTTTTTT

clone_size: -
j_call: TRBJ1-1
v_call: TRBV5-1
d_call: -
cdr3_aa: CASSFYDLNTEAFF
cdr3_nt: TGCGCCAGCAGCTTCTATGACTTGAACACTGAAGCTTTCTTT

clone_size: once
j_call: TRBJ2-5
v_call: TRBV6-1
d_call: -
cdr3_aa: CASSGTLAAPQETQYF
cdr3_nt: TGTGCCAGCAGTGGGACTTTGGCGGCCCCACAAGAGACCCAGTACTTC

clone_size: -
j_call: TRBJ2-1
v_call: TRBV5-6
d_call: TRBD2
cdr3_aa: CASSGLAGWQFF
cdr3_nt: TGTGCCAGCAGCGGACTAGCGGGCTGGCAGTTCTTC

clone_size: -
j_call: TRBJ2-7
v_call: TRBV5-6
d_call: -
cdr3_aa: CASSRDNEQYF
cdr3_nt: TGTGCCAGCAGCCGAGATAACGAGCAGTACTTC

clone_size: -
j_call: TRBJ2-7
v_call: TRBV5-1
d_call: -
cdr3_aa: CASSPDGFMYEQYF
cdr3_nt: TGCGCCAGCAGCCCGGACGGTTTTATGTACGAGCAGTACTTC

clone_size: -
j_call: TRBJ2-3
v_call: TRBV5-1
d_call: TRBD2
cdr3_aa: CASSLNSGGVGDTQYF
cdr3_nt: TGCGCCAGCAGCTTGAATAGCGGGGGGGTCGGGGATACGCAGTATTTT

clone_size: -
j_call: TRBJ1-1
v_call: TRBV14
d_call: -
cdr3_aa: CASSQSVNTEAFF
cdr3_nt: TGTGCCAGCAGCCAAAGTGTGAACACTGAAGCTTTCTTT

clone_size: -
j_call: TRBJ1-4
v_call: TRBV7-9
d_call: TRBD1
cdr3_aa: CASSPDRAGTNEKLFF
cdr3_nt: TGTGCCAGCAGCCCGGACAGGGCCGGGACTAATGAAAAACTGTTTTTT

clone_size: -
j_call: TRBJ2-5
v_call: TRBV11-1
d_call: TRBD2
cdr3_aa: CASSFARPGGETQYF
cdr3_nt: TGTGCCAGCAGCTTTGCGAGACCGGGAGGGGAGACCCAGTACTTC

clone_size: few
j_call: TRBJ1-6
v_call: TRBV9
d_call: -
cdr3_aa: CASSGPLGIPDSALHF
cdr3_nt: TGTGCCAGCAGCGGACCCCTCGGGATACCAGATTCGGCCCTCCACTTT

clone_size: once
j_call: TRBJ2-1
v_call: TRBV7-3
d_call: -
cdr3_aa: CASSLNAGDYNEQFF
cdr3_nt: TGTGCCAGCAGCTTAAATGCAGGGGACTACAATGAGCAGTTCTTC

clone_size: -
j_call: TRBJ1-1
v_call: TRBV6-6
d_call: TRBD1
cdr3_aa: CASRPAQGAMNTEAFF
cdr3_nt: TGTGCCAGCAGGCCGGCCCAGGGGGCTATGAACACTGAAGCTTTCTTT

clone_size: -
j_call: TRBJ2-2
v_call: TRBV7-3
d_call: TRBD2
cdr3_aa: CASSPARGTGELFF
cdr3_nt: TGTGCCAGCAGCCCGGCGCGGGGGACCGGGGAGCTGTTTTTT

clone_size: -
j_call: TRBJ1-1
v_call: TRBV2
d_call: -
cdr3_aa: CASMGNTGDTEAFF
cdr3_nt: TGTGCCAGCATGGGAAACACAGGAGACACTGAAGCTTTCTTT

clone_size: -
j_call: TRBJ1-1
v_call: TRBV2
d_call: -
cdr3_aa: CARDQGKNTEAFF
cdr3_nt: TGTGCCAGGGACCAGGGAAAGAACACTGAAGCTTTCTTT

clone_size: -
j_call: TRBJ2-1
v_call: TRBV11-1
d_call: TRBD1
cdr3_aa: CASSPGTGDNEQFF
cdr3_nt: TGTGCCAGCAGCCCCGGGACAGGGGATAATGAGCAGTTCTTC

clone_size: -
j_call: TRBJ2-5
v_call: TRBV5-6
d_call: TRBD1
cdr3_aa: CASSFGQGVIETQYF
cdr3_nt: TGTGCCAGCAGCTTTGGACAGGGGGTGATAGAGACCCAGTACTTC

clone_size: -
j_call: TRBJ1-2
v_call: TRBV9
d_call: TRBD1
cdr3_aa: CASTTRQGAREGYGYTF
cdr3_nt: TGTGCCAGCACAACCCGGCAGGGGGCAAGAGAAGGGTATGGCTACACCTTC

clone_size: -
j_call: TRBJ1-5
v_call: TRBV5-6
d_call: -
cdr3_aa: CASSLKDQPQHF
cdr3_nt: TGTGCCAGCAGCTTGAAAGATCAGCCCCAGCATTTT

clone_size: -
j_call: TRBJ1-6
v_call: TRBV18
d_call: TRBD1
cdr3_aa: CASSGQGDNSPLHF
cdr3_nt: TGTGCCAGCTCGGGACAGGGTGACAATTCACCCCTCCACTTT

clone_size: -
j_call: TRBJ1-2
v_call: TRBV9
d_call: TRBD1
cdr3_aa: CASSETARDRGSWGYTF
cdr3_nt: TGTGCCAGCAGCGAGACAGCCCGGGACAGGGGGTCTTGGGGCTACACCTTC

clone_size: -
j_call: TRBJ2-1
v_call: TRBV1
d_call: -
cdr3_aa: CTSSQDSVAGGGGYIEQFF
cdr3_nt: TGCACCAGCAGCCAAGATTCGGTAGCGGGGGGCGGGGGTTACATCGAGCAGTTCTTC

clone_size: -
j_call: TRBJ2-2
v_call: TRBV5-6
d_call: -
cdr3_aa: CASSLFRRDGELFF
cdr3_nt: TGTGCCAGCAGCTTGTTTAGACGGGACGGGGAGCTGTTTTTT

clone_size: -
j_call: TRBJ2-7
v_call: TRBV14
d_call: -
cdr3_aa: CASSQATFGEQYF
cdr3_nt: TGTGCCAGCAGCCAAGCGACATTTGGCGAGCAGTACTTC

clone_size: -
j_call: TRBJ2-5
v_call: TRBV5-1
d_call: -
cdr3_aa: CASSQGSLGYQETQYF
cdr3_nt: TGCGCCAGCAGCCAAGGTTCGTTGGGGTACCAAGAGACCCAGTACTTC

clone_size: -
j_call: TRBJ2-6
v_call: TRBV5-1
d_call: TRBD1
cdr3_aa: CASQEQGKAGANVLTF
cdr3_nt: TGCGCCAGCCAAGAACAGGGGAAAGCTGGGGCCAACGTCCTGACTTTC

clone_size: -
j_call: TRBJ2-1
v_call: TRBV7-6
d_call: TRBD2
cdr3_aa: CASSLTAGGRGDEQFF
cdr3_nt: TGTGCCAGCAGCTTAACGGCGGGGGGCCGAGGAGATGAGCAGTTCTTC

clone_size: -
j_call: TRBJ2-7
v_call: TRBV5-1
d_call: -
cdr3_aa: CASSPLDSYEQYF
cdr3_nt: TGCGCCAGCAGCCCTCTGGACAGTTACGAGCAGTACTTC

clone_size: -
j_call: TRBJ1-2
v_call: TRBV1
d_call: -
cdr3_aa: CTPTRYTF
cdr3_nt: TGCACCCCGACCCGGTACACCTTC